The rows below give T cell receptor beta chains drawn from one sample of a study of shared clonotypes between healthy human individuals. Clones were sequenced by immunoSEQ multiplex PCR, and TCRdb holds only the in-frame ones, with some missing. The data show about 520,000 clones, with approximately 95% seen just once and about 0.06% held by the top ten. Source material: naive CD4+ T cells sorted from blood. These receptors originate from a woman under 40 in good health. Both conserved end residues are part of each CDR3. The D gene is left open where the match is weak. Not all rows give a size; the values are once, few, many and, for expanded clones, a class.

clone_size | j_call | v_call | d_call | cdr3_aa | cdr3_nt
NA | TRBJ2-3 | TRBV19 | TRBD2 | CASSIFSGTSTDTQYF | TGTGCCAGTAGTATATTTAGCGGGACTAGCACAGATACGCAGTATTTT
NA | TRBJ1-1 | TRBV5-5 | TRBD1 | CASSPRGPVNTEAFF | TGTGCCAGCAGCCCAAGGGGGCCAGTGAACACTGAAGCTTTCTTT
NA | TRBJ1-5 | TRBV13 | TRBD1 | CASSLGGQNQPQHF | TGTGCCAGCAGCTTAGGGGGACAGAATCAGCCCCAGCATTTT
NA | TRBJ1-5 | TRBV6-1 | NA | CASSGRNSGNQPQHF | TGTGCCAGCAGTGGAAGAAATTCGGGCAATCAGCCCCAGCATTTT
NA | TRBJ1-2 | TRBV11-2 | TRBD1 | CASSPWTGKGGYTF | TGTGCCAGCAGCCCCTGGACAGGGAAGGGTGGCTACACCTTC
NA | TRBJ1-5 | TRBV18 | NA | CASSRGQGDGQPQHF | TGTGCCAGCTCACGAGGGCAGGGAGACGGTCAGCCCCAGCATTTT
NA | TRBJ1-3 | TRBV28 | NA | CASGGQRATIYF | TGTGCCAGTGGGGGGCAGCGTGCCACCATATATTTT
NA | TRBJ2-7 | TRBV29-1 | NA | CSVNLGDEQYF | TGCAGCGTGAACTTGGGGGACGAGCAGTACTTC
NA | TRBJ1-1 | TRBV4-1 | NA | CASSQGIGTEAFF | TGCGCCAGCAGCCAAGGTATAGGGACTGAAGCTTTCTTT
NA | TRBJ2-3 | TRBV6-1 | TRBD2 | CASSGTSGTSTDTQYF | TGTGCCAGCAGTGGAACTAGCGGAACTAGCACAGATACGCAGTATTTT
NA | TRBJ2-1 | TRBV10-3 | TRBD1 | CAISESIGTGRNEQFF | TGTGCCATCAGTGAGTCGATAGGGACAGGGCGCAATGAGCAGTTCTTC
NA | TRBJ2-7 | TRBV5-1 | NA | CASSPKLRDLKSYEQYF | TGCGCCAGCAGCCCAAAGCTTAGGGATCTTAAATCCTACGAGCAGTACTTC
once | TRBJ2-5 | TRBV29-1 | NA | CSVRGGETQYF | TGCAGCGTAAGAGGGGGAGAGACCCAGTACTTC